What follows are 10 T cell receptor beta chains derived from one specimen sequenced in a study of T cell responses to AZD1222 COVID-19 vaccine (dated by TCRdb to the early 2020s). The time point tag for this specimen amounts to: baseline before first vaccination. The protocol used for the library was the immunoSEQ multiplex PCR assay. Imported from immuneACCESS, the table was reduced by TCRdb to in-frame sequences with V and J called. These copies leave out some clones; in studies compared against another copy, an unresolved V gene accounts for under half, and the cause of the remainder is not known. The sample has roughly 150,000 clones on record, approximately 89% of them singletons. The top ten clonotypes cover about 4.8% of the sample. This sample comprised peripheral blood, obtained on day 0 of AZD1222 vaccination. All receptors come from an adult in good health.

The chain combines TRBV7-3 with TRBJ1-1, with TRBD1 identical over 8 bases. Trimming took 5 bases from V and 3 from J; bases not matched to a gene: 5. The germline V gene has CDR1 SGHTA and CDR2 FQGTGA. This CDR3 spans 14 amino acids. The DNA of the CDR3 is TGTGCCAGCAGCATACAGGGGGGACACACTGAAGCTTTCTTT. Amino acids: CASSIQGGHTEAFF.

The chain uses TRBV28 and TRBJ2-7, with a tentative D call TRBD1 (6 bases). The CDR3 covers 14 residues. Looked up from germline, CDR1 is MDHEN and CDR2 is SYDVKM. V was pared by 5 bases and J by 4 bases, with 15 bases between. CDR3 DNA sequence: TGTGCCAGCAGTGGGGTTACAGGGAGTTACGAGCAGTACTTC. This gives the protein CASSGVTGSYEQYF.

The gene calls are TRBV11-2 and TRBJ1-6; D perhaps matches TRBD1 (6 bases). The CDR3 consists of 17 residues. CDR1 is SGHAT, CDR2 FQNNGV, per germline. V was shortened by 5 bases and J by 1 base, with 15 bases between the two germline ends. The CDR3 region is CASSRDGRGSYNSPLHF. The CDR3 DNA reads TGTGCCAGCAGCCGAGACGGCAGGGGATCCTATAATTCACCCCTCCACTTT.

The V call is TRBV7-9, the J call TRBJ2-3, with TRBD2 identical over 13 bases. In germline, CDR1 is SEHNR, CDR2 FQNEAQ (reference sequence). CDR3 length equals 17 residues. V shed 6 bases and J 2 bases; nucleotides not matched to a gene: 8. The CDR3 reads CASSRTSGRRVTDTQYF. The DNA of the CDR3 is TGTGCCAGCAGTCGGACTAGCGGGAGACGTGTCACAGATACGCAGTATTTT. Supplemented by reference TRBV7-9 and TRBJ2-3, the full variable domain reads DTGVSQNPRHKITKRGQNVTFRCDPISEHNRLYWYRQTLGQGPEFLTYFQNEAQLEKSRLLSDRFSAERPKGSFSTLEIQRTEQGDSAMYLCASSRTSGRRVTDTQYFGPGTRLTVL.

This clone is a singleton in its sample. V gene TRBV28 combines with J gene TRBJ2-7; D uncertain. CDR3 size: 16 residues. Germline CDR1 and CDR2: MDHEN and SYDVKM. Trimming took off 5 bases at V and 0 bases at J, with 17 bases between the two ends. CDR3: CASSPTAASSSYEQYF. The CDR3 nucleotides read TGTGCCAGCAGTCCAACGGCTGCATCCAGCTCCTACGAGCAGTACTTC.

The chain uses TRBV15 and TRBJ1-1; D call uncertain. Germline CDR1 and CDR2: LNHNV and YYDKDF (reference sequence). Trimming took off 0 bases at V and 8 bases at J, with 7 bases between the two ends. This CDR3 is 12 amino acids long. The CDR3 DNA reads as TGTGCCACCAGCAGAGATGAGGACGAAGCTTTCTTT. Translating it yields CATSRDEDEAFF.

V usage is TRBV29-1 and J usage is TRBJ1-1, with D uncertain. Germline V gene sequence: CDR1 SQVTM, CDR2 ANQGSEA. The length of the CDR3 is 12 residues. V was shortened by 3 bases and J by 3 bases, with 8 bases between the two germline ends. The CDR3 nucleotides read TGCAGCGTTGACGGTGCGGACACTGAAGCTTTCTTT. Encoded protein: CSVDGADTEAFF.

The chain couples TRBV2 to TRBJ2-7; the D is unclear. Per germline, CDR1 SNHLY and CDR2 FYNNEI. The CDR3 runs 11 residues. The ends were cut back, 3 bases at V and 2 bases at J, with 2 bases in the middle. CDR3 amino acids: CASSEPYEQYF. The CDR3 region has the DNA TGTGCCAGCAGTGAGCCCTACGAGCAGTACTTC.

Comments on this clone: A read error may account for a junction end that differs from germline. The rearrangement joins TRBV7-7 to TRBJ2-3; D gene uncertain. The CDR3 runs to 13 residues. Germline V gives CDR1 SSHAT, CDR2 FNYEAQ (reference sequence). The CDR3, as DNA: TGTGCTAGCAGCTTAGAGATGTCGGATACGCAGTATTTT. Translation gives CASSLEMSDTQYF.

This clone was recorded once. The J gene is TRBJ2-1, the V gene TRBV3-1 (or the pseudogene TRBV3-2), with D possibly called TRBD1 or TRBD2 (5 bases each). Germline V lookup: CDR1 LGHDT, CDR2 YNNKEL (reference sequence). This CDR3 comprises 14 residues. V lost 4 bases to trimming and J lost 7 bases, with 14 bases between them. CDR3 DNA sequence: TGTGCCAGCAGCCGGCCGGGGCGATCGAATGAGCAGTTCTTC. Its translation is CASSRPGRSNEQFF.